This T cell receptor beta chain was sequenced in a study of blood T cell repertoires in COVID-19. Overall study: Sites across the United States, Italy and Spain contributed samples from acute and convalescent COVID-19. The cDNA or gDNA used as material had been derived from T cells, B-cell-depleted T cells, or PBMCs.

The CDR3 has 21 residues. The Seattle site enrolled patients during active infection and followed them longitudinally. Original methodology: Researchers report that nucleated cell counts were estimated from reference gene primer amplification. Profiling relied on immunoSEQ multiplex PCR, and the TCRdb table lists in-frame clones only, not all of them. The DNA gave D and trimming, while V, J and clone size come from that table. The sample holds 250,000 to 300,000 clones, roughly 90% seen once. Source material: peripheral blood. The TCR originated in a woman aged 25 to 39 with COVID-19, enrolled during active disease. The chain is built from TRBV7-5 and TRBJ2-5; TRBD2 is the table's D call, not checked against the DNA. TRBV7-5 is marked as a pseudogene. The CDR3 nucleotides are TGTGTCAGAAGCTATCTAATGACAGGGACTAGCGGGGAAAAGTACCAAGAGACCCAGTACTTC. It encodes CVRSYLMTGTSGEKYQETQYF.